This T cell receptor (beta chain) was found in a study of blood T cells in healthy people across ages. Combining a sample-barcoded 5' primer with a J-beta primer mix, a second PCR ran for roughly 7 to 11 cycles. TCRdb ran MiXCR on the 5' RACE reads and lists one entry per CDR3 protein. The sample has over 600,000 distinct CDR3 sequences; 35% to 50% are singletons. Trimming shortened V by 7 bases and J by 5 bases, and 11 bases separated the two germline ends. Looked up from germline, CDR1 is SNHLY and CDR2 is FYNNEI. The CDR3 runs 12 residues. The sequencing sample was made of blood. The TCR was taken from a man older than 75 in good health. J is TRBJ2-5 and V is TRBV2, with no clear D. The CDR3 is CASTARRETQYF. The DNA of the CDR3 is TGTGCCAGCACGGCTAGAAGGGAGACCCAGTACTTC.